This entry is about one T cell receptor (beta chain). The sample is drawn from a study of technical replicates of blood from a handful of donors. The CDR3 has 14 residues. V lost 2 bases and J 6 bases, leaving 13 bases between the germline ends. Germline V CDR1 and CDR2: SEHNR, FQNEAQ (reference sequence). The data were produced by immunoSEQ multiplex PCR, yet TCRdb's version contains in-frame clones alone and is incomplete. The sample lists more than 90,000 clones; 90% to 96% were seen once. The rearrangement joins TRBV7-9 to TRBJ1-1, with D unclear. The specimen sequenced was T cells isolated from PBMCs. The TCR sequence derives from a human donor in good health. Here the CDR3 DNA reads TGTGCCAGCAGCTTAAGCCTCTTTGGGCCTGAAGCTTTCTTT. Protein product: CASSLSLFGPEAFF.